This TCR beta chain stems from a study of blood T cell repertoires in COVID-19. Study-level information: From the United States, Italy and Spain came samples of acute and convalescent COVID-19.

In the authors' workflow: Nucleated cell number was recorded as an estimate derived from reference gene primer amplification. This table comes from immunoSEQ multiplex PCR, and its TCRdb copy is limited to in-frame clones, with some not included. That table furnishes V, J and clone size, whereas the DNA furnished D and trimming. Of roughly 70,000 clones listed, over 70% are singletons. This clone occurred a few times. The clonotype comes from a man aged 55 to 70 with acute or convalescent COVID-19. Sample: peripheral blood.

Here the CDR3 DNA reads TGTGCCAGCAGTGTTGGACAGGGAGATAATTCACCCCTCCACTTT. Encoded protein: CASSVGQGDNSPLHF. The chain employs TRBV2 and TRBJ1-6; 8 bases are shared with TRBD1. The J segment lost 5 bases and the V segment lost 4 bases, leaving 4 bases of the junction unmatched. CDR3 length: 15 amino acids. Germline CDR1 SNHLY, CDR2 FYNNEI.